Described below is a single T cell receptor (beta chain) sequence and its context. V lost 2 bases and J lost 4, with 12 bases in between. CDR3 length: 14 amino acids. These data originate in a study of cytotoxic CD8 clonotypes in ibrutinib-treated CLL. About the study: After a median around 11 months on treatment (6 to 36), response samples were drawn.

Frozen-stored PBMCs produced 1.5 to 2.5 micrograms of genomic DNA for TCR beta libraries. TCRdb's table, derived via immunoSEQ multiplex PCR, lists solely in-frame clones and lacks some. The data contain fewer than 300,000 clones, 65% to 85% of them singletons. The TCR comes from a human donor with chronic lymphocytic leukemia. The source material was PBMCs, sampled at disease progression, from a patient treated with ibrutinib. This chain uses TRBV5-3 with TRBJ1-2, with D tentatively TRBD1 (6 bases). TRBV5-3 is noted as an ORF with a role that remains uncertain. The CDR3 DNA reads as TGTGCCAGAAGCTTCCGGGGGCGACTCTATGGCTACACCTTC. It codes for CARSFRGRLYGYTF.